The 22 T cell receptor beta chains given below trace back to one sample, sequenced in a study of T cells in Graves' hyperthyroidism and ophthalmopathy. The TCR beta CDR3 regions underwent amplification using RNA transcripts as the source. With the HTBI primer set, the TCR CDR3 went through a first round of RT-PCR. In TCRdb, the multiplex PCR reads were re-called with MiXCR into one record per CDR3 protein. The repertoire holds about 250,000 distinct CDR3 sequences, approximately 25% seen once, with about a third in the top ten. Sequencing was carried out using blood. The source is a woman between 35 and 50 years old with Graves' ophthalmopathy.

The rearrangement joins TRBV12-3 or TRBV12-4 to TRBJ1-5, with unresolved D. This CDR3 spans 12 amino acids. V shed 4 bases and J shed 7 bases, with 8 bases lying between them. CDR3 bases: TGTGCCAGCAGTTCGCGACCCCAGCCCCAGCATTTT. This gives the protein CASSSRPQPQHF.

This clonotype was counted many times. The rearrangement uses TRBV5-1 and TRBJ2-6; 11 bases agree with TRBD1. The germline CDR1 and CDR2 sequences are SGHRS and YFSETQ. The CDR3 runs 16 residues. The V and J ends lost 4 bases and 2 bases, in that order; junction bases with no gene match: 2. CDR3 coding DNA: TGCGCCAGCAGCAGGGGACAGGGGGCTGGGGCCAACGTCCTGACTTTC. Residues: CASSRGQGAGANVLTF.

This clonotype has ten or more counts. The chain joins TRBV24-1 to TRBJ2-7, with D perhaps TRBD2 (6 bases). Germline CDR1 and CDR2: KGHDR and SFDVKD. V dropped 4 bases and J dropped 10 bases, with 10 bases sitting between them. There are 11 residues in the CDR3. CDR3 DNA sequence: TGTGCCACCAGTGACCGCGGGGCTCAGTACTTC. Amino acids: CATSDRGAQYF.

This chain uses TRBV6-1 with TRBJ1-6, with D maybe TRBD1 (5 bases). The V end was cut by 2 bases, the J end by 7 bases, with 6 bases between. The CDR3 spans 13 residues. CDR1 MNHNS and CDR2 SASEGT come from the germline V gene. The CDR3 protein is CASSEQGNSPLHF. The CDR3 coding sequence is TGTGCCAGCAGTGAACAGGGAAATTCACCCCTCCACTTT.

This sequence joins TRBV27 and TRBJ1-1; 7 nucleotides align to TRBD1. Germline V CDR1 and CDR2: MNHEY, SMNVEV (reference sequence). This CDR3 contains 13 residues. The V gene end was trimmed by 7 bases and the J gene end by 4 bases; junction bases not matched to a gene: 6. In nucleotides, the CDR3 is TGTGCCAGCAACCCACAGGGGACCACTGAAGCTTTCTTT. Amino acids: CASNPQGTTEAFF.

Points on this clonotype: This could be a read error, since a much larger clone is one nucleotide away. V usage is TRBV20-1 and J usage is TRBJ2-7, with TRBD1 identical over 8 bases. The length of the CDR3 is 15 residues. Germline CDR1 and CDR2: DFQATT and SNEGSKA (reference sequence). The CDR3 DNA sequence: TGCACTGCTAGAGAAGGGACAGGAATACTCTACGAGCAGTACTTC. Amino acids: CTAREGTGILYEQYF.

This clonotype appeared many times. The V call is TRBV6-5, the J call TRBJ1-3; unclear D gene. V lost 0 bases, J lost 0 bases, and 12 bases lay in between. The germline V gene has CDR1 MNHEY and CDR2 SVGAGI. The CDR3 runs to 17 residues. DNA of the CDR3: TGTGCCAGCAGTTACTCAATTCAAGGGCCCTCTGGAAACACCATATATTTT. Translation: CASSYSIQGPSGNTIYF.

This clonotype was recorded at least ten times. V gene TRBV6-5 combines with J gene TRBJ1-1; D gene ambiguous. Deletions cut 4 bases from V and 1 base from J, with 19 bases between. The CDR3 has 17 amino acids. Looked up from germline, CDR1 is MNHEY and CDR2 is SVGAGI. The CDR3 DNA follows: TGTGCCAGCAGTTTCTCTTCGGGGTGGCAGTCGAACACTGAAGCTTTCTTT. Its translation: CASSFSSGWQSNTEAFF.

This clonotype was counted ten times or more. This chain joins TRBV7-8 and TRBJ2-7; 8 nucleotides line up with TRBD2. Germline lookup yields CDR1 SGHVS and CDR2 FQNEAQ. The CDR3 is made up of 15 amino acids. J was trimmed by 9 bases and V by 5 bases; bases with no gene match: 15. As DNA, the CDR3 is TGTGCCAGCAGCCCCCTCGGAAATAGCGGGATAGGGCAGTACTTC. Encoded protein: CASSPLGNSGIGQYF.

CDR3 DNA sequence: TGCAGTGCCCTCGGACAGGGCAACATTCAGTACTTC. Its protein product is CSALGQGNIQYF. The gene calls are TRBV20-1 and TRBJ2-4, with 8 bases aligning to TRBD1. The trim removed 6 bases at V and 7 bases at J, leaving 5 bases unmatched. The V gene's germline CDR1 is DFQATT and CDR2 SNEGSKA (reference sequence). The CDR3 length is 12 residues.

This clonotype was counted many times. V and J are TRBV6-1 and TRBJ2-3, with a weak D call TRBD1 (5 bases). Between the trimmed V and J ends, which lost 6 bases and 2 bases, there was a span of 6 bases. The CDR3 contains 12 residues. Germline-derived CDR1 and CDR2 are MNHNS and SASEGT. CDR3 bases: TGTGCCAGCAGGGACAACACAGATACGCAGTATTTT. Translation: CASRDNTDTQYF.

This clonotype showed up many times. This rearrangement joins TRBV19 to TRBJ2-5, with 8 bases lining up with TRBD2. From germline, CDR1 is LNHDA and CDR2 SQIVND (reference sequence). The ends lost 7 bases at V and 5 bases at J; junction bases unmatched: 6. This CDR3 comprises 13 residues. DNA of the CDR3: TGTGCCAGTACCGGGACTAGTGGGGAGACCCAGTACTTC. Its protein product is CASTGTSGETQYF.

The rearrangement links TRBV24-1 to TRBJ2-5; perhaps TRBD1 as D (5 bases). Germline-derived CDR1 and CDR2 are KGHDR and SFDVKD. This CDR3 has 15 amino acids. Trimming took off 0 bases at V and 0 bases at J, with 7 bases between the two ends. CDR3 sequence reads: CATSDLAQDQETQYF. DNA for the CDR3: TGTGCCACCAGTGATTTGGCACAGGACCAAGAGACCCAGTACTTC.

In DNA form, the CDR3 reads TGCAGTGCTAGAGATAACTTCGACCCCTACGAGCAGTACTTC. Its translation is CSARDNFDPYEQYF. The chain is built from TRBV20-1 and TRBJ2-7; D gene uncertain. The CDR3 extends over 14 amino acids. Trimming shortened V by 0 bases and J by 2 bases, and 11 bases separated the two germline ends. Germline V CDR1 and CDR2: DFQATT, SNEGSKA (reference sequence).

This clonotype was seen repeatedly, ten times or more. This could be a read error, since a much larger clone is one nucleotide away. The CDR3 ends on some other residue instead of the conserved phenylalanine or tryptophan, so this is likely a read error. The gene calls are TRBV20-1 and TRBJ1-2; the match to TRBD1 covers 7 bases. The ends lost 3 bases at V and 7 bases at J; junction bases unmatched: 14. This CDR3 contains 15 residues. Germline V lookup: CDR1 DFQATT, CDR2 SNEGSKA (reference sequence). CDR3 sequence: CSARAHDRASFGYTL. The CDR3, as DNA: TGCAGTGCTAGGGCTCACGACAGGGCGTCATTTGGCTACACCCTC.

V is TRBV6-1 and J is TRBJ2-7, with TRBD2 matching 7 bases. Germline lookup yields CDR1 MNHNS and CDR2 SASEGT. Trimming at V came to 6 bases and at J to 3 bases, leaving 20 bases not matched to a gene. The CDR3 covers 18 residues. The CDR3 protein is CASRDHLSKGGSDYEQYF. The CDR3, as DNA: TGTGCCAGCAGGGATCATCTGTCAAAGGGAGGGTCGGACTACGAGCAGTACTTC.

This clonotype was counted many times. The chain joins TRBV7-8 to TRBJ2-7, with D maybe TRBD1 (5 bases). The germline V gene has CDR1 SGHVS and CDR2 FQNEAQ. Trimming shortened V by 0 bases and J by 2 bases, and 8 bases separated the two germline ends. The CDR3 consists of 14 residues. This CDR3 reads CASSLAAGTYEQYF. For the CDR3, the DNA is TGTGCCAGCAGCTTAGCGGCAGGGACCTACGAGCAGTACTTC.

This clonotype has at least ten counts. The chain combines TRBV12-3 or TRBV12-4 with TRBJ2-7, with D possibly called TRBD1 or TRBD2 (5 bases each). The CDR3 totals 14 residues. With 6 bases removed from V and 4 bases from J, the gap between germline ends came to 16 bases. The CDR3 spells CASSFGTHVYEQYF. Written as DNA, the CDR3 is TGTGCCAGCAGCTTCGGGACCCACGTTTACGAGCAGTACTTC.

Ten or more counts support this clonotype. The chain is built from TRBV29-1 and TRBJ2-5; 7 bases are shared with TRBD1. This CDR3 region has 15 residues. Germline CDR1 and CDR2: SQVTM and ANQGSEA. After removal of 2 bases from V and 0 bases from J, the junction contained 6 bases not matched to a gene. The CDR3 loop is CSVERGDRDQETQYF. The CDR3 bases are TGCAGCGTTGAACGGGGAGACAGGGACCAAGAGACCCAGTACTTC.

In its sample, this clonotype was seen many times. The chain is built from TRBV5-1 and TRBJ2-7; a possible D gene is TRBD1 (6 bases). Germline-derived CDR1 and CDR2 are SGHRS and YFSETQ. The length of the CDR3 is 14 residues. V was trimmed by 3 bases and J by 2 bases, leaving 12 bases between them. In DNA, the CDR3 is TGCGCCAGCAGCTCGGTTCAGGGGCCCTACGAGCAGTACTTC. This translates into CASSSVQGPYEQYF.

This clonotype was seen many times. The chain joins TRBV2 to TRBJ2-5, with D maybe TRBD2 (6 bases). Trimming removed 6 bases from V and 0 bases from J, with 11 bases in between. Looked up from germline, CDR1 is SNHLY and CDR2 is FYNNEI. The CDR3 sequence is 14 residues long. The CDR3 spells CASRVRGNQETQYF. The DNA for the CDR3 is TGTGCCAGCAGAGTACGGGGGAACCAAGAGACCCAGTACTTC.

The DNA of the CDR3 is TGTGCCAGCAGTGCAGGTAGCGGTAAAGAGACCCAGTACTTC. This translates into CASSAGSGKETQYF. The chain uses TRBV7-2 and TRBJ2-5, with D perhaps matching TRBD2 (6 bases). In germline, CDR1 is SGHTA, CDR2 FQGNSA. V lost 6 bases and J 3 bases, leaving 14 bases between the germline ends. This CDR3 region has 14 residues.